This T cell receptor beta chain is from a study of control samples from healthy donors and cancer patients. V gave up 4 bases and J gave up 10 bases, with 16 bases separating them. The CDR3 has 13 residues. Germline V gene lookup returns CDR1 SGHTA and CDR2 FQGNSA. Profiling relied on immunoSEQ multiplex PCR, and the TCRdb table lists in-frame clones only, not all of them. Of 230,000 or so clones in the sample, 85% to 95% are singletons; the top ten hold about 1.4%. The chain has TRBV7-2 and TRBJ1-1, with D maybe TRBD1 (5 bases). The sequenced material came from blood. This receptor was identified in a man aged 50 to 59 in good health. CDR3 sequence reads: CASSWGTDRVAFF. DNA of the CDR3: TGTGCCAGCAGCTGGGGGACGGACCGTGTAGCTTTCTTT.